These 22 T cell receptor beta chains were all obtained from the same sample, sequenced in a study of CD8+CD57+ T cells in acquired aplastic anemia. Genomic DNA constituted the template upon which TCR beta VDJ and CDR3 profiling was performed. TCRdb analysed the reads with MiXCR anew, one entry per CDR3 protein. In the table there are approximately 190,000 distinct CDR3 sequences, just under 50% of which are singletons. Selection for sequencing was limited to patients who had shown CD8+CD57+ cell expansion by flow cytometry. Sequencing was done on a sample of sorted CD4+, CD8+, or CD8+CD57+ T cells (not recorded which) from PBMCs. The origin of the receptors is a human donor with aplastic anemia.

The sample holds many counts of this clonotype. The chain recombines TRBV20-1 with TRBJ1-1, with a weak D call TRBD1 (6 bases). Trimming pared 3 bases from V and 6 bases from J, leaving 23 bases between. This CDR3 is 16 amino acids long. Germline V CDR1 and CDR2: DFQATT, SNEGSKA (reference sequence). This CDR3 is CSARIPPGGQGAEAFF. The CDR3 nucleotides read TGCAGTGCTAGGATCCCACCGGGGGGCCAGGGCGCTGAAGCTTTCTTT.

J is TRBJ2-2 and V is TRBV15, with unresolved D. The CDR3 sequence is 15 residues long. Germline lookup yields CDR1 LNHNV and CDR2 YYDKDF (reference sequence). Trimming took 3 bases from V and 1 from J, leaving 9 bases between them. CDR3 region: CATSSILRNTGELFF. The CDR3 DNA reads TGTGCCACCAGCAGTATTCTCAGGAACACCGGGGAGCTGTTTTTT.

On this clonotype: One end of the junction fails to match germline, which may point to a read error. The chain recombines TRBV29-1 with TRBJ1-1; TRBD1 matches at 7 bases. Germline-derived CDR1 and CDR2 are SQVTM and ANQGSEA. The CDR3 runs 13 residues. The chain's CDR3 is CSVATDRNTEASF. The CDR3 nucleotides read TGCAGCGTTGCCACGGACAGGAACACTGAAGCTTCCTTT. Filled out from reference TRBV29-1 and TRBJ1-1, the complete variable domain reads SAVISQKPSRDICQRGTSLTIQCQVDSQVTMMFWYRQQPGQSLTLIATANQGSEATYESGFVIDKFPISRPNLTFSTLTVSNMSPEDSSIYLCSVATDRNTEASFGQGTRLTVV.

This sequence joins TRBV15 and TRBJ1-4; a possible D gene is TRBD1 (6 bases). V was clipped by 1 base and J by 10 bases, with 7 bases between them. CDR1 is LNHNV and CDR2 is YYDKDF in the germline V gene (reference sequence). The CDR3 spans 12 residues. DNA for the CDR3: TGTGCCACCAGCAGAGGAGGGGGAAAACTGTTTTTT. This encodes CATSRGGGKLFF.

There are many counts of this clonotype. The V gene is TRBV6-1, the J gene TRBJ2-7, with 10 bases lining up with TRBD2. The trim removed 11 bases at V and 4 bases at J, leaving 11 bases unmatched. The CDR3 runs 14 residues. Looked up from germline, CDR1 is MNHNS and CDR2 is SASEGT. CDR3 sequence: CAATTSGAVYEQYF. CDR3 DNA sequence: TGTGCCGCCACAACTAGCGGGGCCGTATACGAGCAGTACTTC.

Written as DNA, the CDR3 is TGTGCCAGCAGATACAGCCTCCAAGAGACCCAGTACTTC. Its translation: CASRYSLQETQYF. V and J are TRBV28 and TRBJ2-5, with D uncertain. This CDR3 comprises 13 residues. V was pared by 6 bases and J by 1 base, with 9 bases between. CDR1 MDHEN and CDR2 SYDVKM come from the germline V gene. The variable domain in full, with the rest retrieved from reference TRBV28 and TRBJ2-5, is DVKVTQSSRYLVKRTGEKVFLECVQDMDHENMFWYRQDPGLGLRLIYFSYDVKMKEKGDIPEGYSVSREKKERFSLILESASTNQTSMYLCASRYSLQETQYFGPGTRLLVL.

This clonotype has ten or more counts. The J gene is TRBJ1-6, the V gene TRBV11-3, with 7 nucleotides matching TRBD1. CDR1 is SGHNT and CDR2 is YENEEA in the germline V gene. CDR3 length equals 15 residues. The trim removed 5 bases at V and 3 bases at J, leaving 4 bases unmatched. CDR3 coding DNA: TGTGCCAGCAGCCCGGGACAGAGCTATAATTCACCCCTCCACTTT. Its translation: CASSPGQSYNSPLHF.

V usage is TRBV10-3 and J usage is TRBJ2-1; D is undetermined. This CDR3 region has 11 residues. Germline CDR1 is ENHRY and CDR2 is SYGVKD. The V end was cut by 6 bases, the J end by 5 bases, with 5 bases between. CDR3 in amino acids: CAISPDNEQFF. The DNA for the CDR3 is TGTGCCATCAGCCCCGACAATGAGCAGTTCTTC.

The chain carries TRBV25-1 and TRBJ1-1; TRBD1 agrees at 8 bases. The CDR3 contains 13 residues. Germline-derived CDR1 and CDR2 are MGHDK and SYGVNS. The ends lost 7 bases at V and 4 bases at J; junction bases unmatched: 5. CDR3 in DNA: TGTGCCAGCACCCAGACAGGGGCCACTGAAGCTTTCTTT. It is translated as CASTQTGATEAFF. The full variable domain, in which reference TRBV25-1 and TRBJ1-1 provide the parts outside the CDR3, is EADIYQTPRYLVIGTGKKITLECSQTMGHDKMYWYQQDPGMELHLIHYSYGVNSTEKGDLSSESTVSRIRTEHFPLTLESARPSHTSQYLCASTQTGATEAFFGQGTRLTVV.

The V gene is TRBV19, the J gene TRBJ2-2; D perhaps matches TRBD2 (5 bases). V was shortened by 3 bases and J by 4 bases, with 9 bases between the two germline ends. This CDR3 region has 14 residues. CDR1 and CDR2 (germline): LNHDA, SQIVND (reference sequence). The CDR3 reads CASSIGGFTGELFF. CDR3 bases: TGTGCCAGTAGTATCGGCGGGTTCACCGGGGAGCTGTTTTTT.

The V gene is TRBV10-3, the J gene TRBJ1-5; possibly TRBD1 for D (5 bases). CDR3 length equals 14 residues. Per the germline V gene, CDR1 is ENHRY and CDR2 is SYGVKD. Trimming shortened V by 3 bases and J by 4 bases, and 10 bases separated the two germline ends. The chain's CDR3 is CAISDRDLNQPQHF. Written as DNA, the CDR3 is TGTGCCATCAGTGACCGGGACCTTAATCAGCCCCAGCATTTT.

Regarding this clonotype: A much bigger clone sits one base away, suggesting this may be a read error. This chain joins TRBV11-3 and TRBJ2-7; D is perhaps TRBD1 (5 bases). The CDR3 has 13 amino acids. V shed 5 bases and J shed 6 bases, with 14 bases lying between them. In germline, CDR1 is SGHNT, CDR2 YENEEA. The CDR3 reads CASSLSGMLEQYF. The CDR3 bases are TGTGCCAGCAGCCTTTCAGGGATGCTCGAGCAGTACTTC.

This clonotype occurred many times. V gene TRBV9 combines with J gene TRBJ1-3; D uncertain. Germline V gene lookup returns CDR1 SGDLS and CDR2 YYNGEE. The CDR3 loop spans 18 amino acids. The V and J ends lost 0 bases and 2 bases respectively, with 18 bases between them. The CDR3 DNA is TGTGCCAGCAGCGTAGGCCCCATTCAGACAAACACTGGAAACACCATATATTTT. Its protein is CASSVGPIQTNTGNTIYF.

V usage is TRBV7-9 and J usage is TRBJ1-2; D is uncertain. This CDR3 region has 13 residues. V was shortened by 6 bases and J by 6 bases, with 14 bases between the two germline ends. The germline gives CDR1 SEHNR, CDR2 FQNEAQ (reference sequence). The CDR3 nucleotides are TGTGCCAGCAGTTTTTGGAGAGAGAATGGCTACACCTTC. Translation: CASSFWRENGYTF.

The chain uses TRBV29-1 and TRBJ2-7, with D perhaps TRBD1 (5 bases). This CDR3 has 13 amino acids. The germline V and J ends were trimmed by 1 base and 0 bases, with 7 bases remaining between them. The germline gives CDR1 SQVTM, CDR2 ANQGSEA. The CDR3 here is CSVEGQSSYEQYF. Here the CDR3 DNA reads TGCAGCGTTGAAGGACAGAGCTCCTACGAGCAGTACTTC.

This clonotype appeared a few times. The CDR3 bases are TGTGCCACCAGCAGAGATCGGACAGCAAACACTGAAGCTTTCTTT. Translated, it gives CATSRDRTANTEAFF. The chain links TRBV15 to TRBJ1-1; a possible D gene is TRBD1 (6 bases). The V end lost 0 bases, the J end lost 2 bases, and 10 bases lay between the germline ends. Germline CDR1 LNHNV, CDR2 YYDKDF (reference sequence). This CDR3 has 15 amino acids.

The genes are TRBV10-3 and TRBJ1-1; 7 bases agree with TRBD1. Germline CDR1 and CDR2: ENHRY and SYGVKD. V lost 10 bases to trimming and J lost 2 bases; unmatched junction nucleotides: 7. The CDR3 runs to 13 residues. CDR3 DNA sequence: TGTGCCACCAAGGGACAGACAAACACTGAAGCTTTCTTT. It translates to CATKGQTNTEAFF.

DNA of the CDR3: TGTGCCATCAGTGAGGGGCGGGGTGGAGAGACCCAGTACTTC. The encoded protein is CAISEGRGGETQYF. The chain is built from TRBV10-3 and TRBJ2-5; D perhaps matches TRBD2 (6 bases). The CDR3 is made up of 14 amino acids. V lost 2 bases and J 4 bases, leaving 11 bases between the germline ends. In germline, CDR1 is ENHRY, CDR2 SYGVKD.

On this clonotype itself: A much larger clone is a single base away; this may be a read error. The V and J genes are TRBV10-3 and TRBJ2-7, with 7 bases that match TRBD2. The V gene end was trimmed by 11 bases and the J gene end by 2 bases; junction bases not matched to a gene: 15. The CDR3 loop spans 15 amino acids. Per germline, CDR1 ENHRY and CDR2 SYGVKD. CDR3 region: CAGSRRGGRAYEQYF. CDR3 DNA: TGTGCCGGCAGCCGCCGGGGAGGGAGGGCCTACGAGCAGTACTTC.

CDR3 in DNA: TGCAGCGCCTCCTCGATCAGCACCGGGGAGCTGTTTTTT. Protein sequence: CSASSISTGELFF. The V gene is TRBV29-1, the J gene TRBJ2-2; D gene unclear. Trimming removed 7 bases from V and 4 bases from J, with 13 bases in between. The CDR3 is made up of 13 amino acids. The V gene's germline CDR1 is SQVTM and CDR2 ANQGSEA.

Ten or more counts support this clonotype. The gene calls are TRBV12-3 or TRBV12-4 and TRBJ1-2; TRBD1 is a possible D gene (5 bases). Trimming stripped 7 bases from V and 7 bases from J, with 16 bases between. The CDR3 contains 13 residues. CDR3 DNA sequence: TGTGCCAGCACTTTCCTGGGACTCCCTGGCTACACCTTC. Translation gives CASTFLGLPGYTF.

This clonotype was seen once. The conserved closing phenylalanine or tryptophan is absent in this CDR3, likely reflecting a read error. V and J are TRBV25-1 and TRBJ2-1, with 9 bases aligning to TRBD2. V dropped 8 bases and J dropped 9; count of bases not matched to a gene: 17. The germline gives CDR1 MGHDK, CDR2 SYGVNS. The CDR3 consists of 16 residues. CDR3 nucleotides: TGTGCCAGCTCAGGCGCCTTGGGCGGGAGGGCCACTGAGCAGTTCCTC. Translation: CASSGALGGRATEQFL.